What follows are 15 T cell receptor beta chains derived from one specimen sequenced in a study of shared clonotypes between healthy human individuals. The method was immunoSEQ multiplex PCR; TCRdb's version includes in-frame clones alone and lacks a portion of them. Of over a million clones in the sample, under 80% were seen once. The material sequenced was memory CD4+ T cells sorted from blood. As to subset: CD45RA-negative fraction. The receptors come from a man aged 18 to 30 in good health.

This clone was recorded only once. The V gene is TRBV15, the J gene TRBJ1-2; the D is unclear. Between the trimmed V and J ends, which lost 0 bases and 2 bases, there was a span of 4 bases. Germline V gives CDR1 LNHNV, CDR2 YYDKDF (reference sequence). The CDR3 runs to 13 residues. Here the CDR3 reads CATSRDTNYGYTF. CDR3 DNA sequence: TGTGCCACCAGCAGAGATACGAACTATGGCTACACCTTC.

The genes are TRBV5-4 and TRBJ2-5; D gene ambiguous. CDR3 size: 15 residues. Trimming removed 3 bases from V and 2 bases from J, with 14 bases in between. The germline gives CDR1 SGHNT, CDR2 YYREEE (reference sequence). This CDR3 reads CASSSVNSAQETQYF. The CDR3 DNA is TGTGCCAGCAGCTCCGTGAACTCAGCACAAGAGACCCAGTACTTC.

CDR3 loop: CASSESNEQFF. The DNA for the CDR3 is TGCGCCAGCAGTGAGTCTAATGAGCAGTTCTTC. The chain has TRBV10-2 and TRBJ2-1; unclear D gene. This CDR3 has 11 amino acids. Germline CDR1 and CDR2: WSHSY and SAAADI. The germline V and J ends were trimmed by 0 bases and 7 bases, with 1 base remaining between them.

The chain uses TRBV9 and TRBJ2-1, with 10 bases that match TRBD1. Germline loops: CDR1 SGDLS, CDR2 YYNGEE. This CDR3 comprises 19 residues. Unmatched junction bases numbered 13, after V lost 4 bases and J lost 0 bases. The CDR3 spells CASSLQETGGWSSYNEQFF. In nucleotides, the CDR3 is TGTGCCAGCAGCCTACAAGAGACAGGGGGCTGGAGCTCCTACAATGAGCAGTTCTTC.

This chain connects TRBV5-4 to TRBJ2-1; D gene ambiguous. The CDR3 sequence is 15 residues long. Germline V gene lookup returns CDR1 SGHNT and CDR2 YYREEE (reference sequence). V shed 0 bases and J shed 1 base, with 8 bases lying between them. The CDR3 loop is CASSLGLQSYNEQFF. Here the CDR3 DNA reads TGTGCCAGCAGCTTGGGACTGCAGTCCTACAATGAGCAGTTCTTC.

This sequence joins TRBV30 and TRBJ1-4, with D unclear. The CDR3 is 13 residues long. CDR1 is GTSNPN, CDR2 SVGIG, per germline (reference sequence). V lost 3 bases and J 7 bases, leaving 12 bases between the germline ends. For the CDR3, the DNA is TGTGCCTGGAGCGCGTCCGGACCTGAAAAACTGTTTTTT. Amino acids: CAWSASGPEKLFF. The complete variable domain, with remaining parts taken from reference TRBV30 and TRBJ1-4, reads SQTIHQWPATLVQPVGSPLSLECTVEGTSNPNLYWYRQAAGRGLQLLFYSVGIGQISSEVPQNLSASRPQDRQFILSSKKLLLSDSGFYLCAWSASGPEKLFFGSGTQLSVL.

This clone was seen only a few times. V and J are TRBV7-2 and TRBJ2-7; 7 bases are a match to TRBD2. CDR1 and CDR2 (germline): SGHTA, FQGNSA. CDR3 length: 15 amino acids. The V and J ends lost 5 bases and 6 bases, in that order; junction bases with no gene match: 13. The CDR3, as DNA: TGTGCCAGCAGCCCCTGGACTAGTCGGTCCCCCGAGCAGTACTTC. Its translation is CASSPWTSRSPEQYF. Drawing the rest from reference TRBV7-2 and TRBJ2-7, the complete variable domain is GAGVSQSPSNKVTEKGKDVELRCDPISGHTALYWYRQSLGQGLEFLIYFQGNSAPDKSGLPSDRFSAERTGGSVSTLTIQRTQQEDSAVYLCASSPWTSRSPEQYFGPGTRLTVT.

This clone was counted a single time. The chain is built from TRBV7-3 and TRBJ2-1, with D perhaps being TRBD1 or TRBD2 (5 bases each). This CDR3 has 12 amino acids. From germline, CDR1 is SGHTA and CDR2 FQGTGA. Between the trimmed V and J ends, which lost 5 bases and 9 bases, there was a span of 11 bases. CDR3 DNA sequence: TGTGCCAGCAGCCATCCCGGGGCTGAGCAGTTCTTC. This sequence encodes CASSHPGAEQFF.

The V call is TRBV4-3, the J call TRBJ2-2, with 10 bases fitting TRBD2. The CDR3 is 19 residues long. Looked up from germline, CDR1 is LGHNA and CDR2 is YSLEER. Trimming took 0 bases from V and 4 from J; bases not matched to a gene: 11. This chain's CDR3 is CASSQDPASGSRSTGELFF. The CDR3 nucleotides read TGCGCCAGCAGCCAAGATCCGGCTAGCGGGAGCCGTAGCACCGGGGAGCTGTTTTTT.

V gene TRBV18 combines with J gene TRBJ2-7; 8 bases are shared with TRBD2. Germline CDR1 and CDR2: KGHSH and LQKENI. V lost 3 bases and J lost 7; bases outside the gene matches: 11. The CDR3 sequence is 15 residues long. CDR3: CASSPGTGGSREQYF. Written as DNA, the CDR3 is TGTGCCAGCTCACCGGGGACGGGAGGGAGTAGGGAGCAGTACTTC.

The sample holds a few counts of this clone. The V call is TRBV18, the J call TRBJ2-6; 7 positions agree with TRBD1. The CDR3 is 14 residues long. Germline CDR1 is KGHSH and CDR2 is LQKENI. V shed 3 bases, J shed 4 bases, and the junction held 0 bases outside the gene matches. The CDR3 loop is CASSPTGGANVLTF. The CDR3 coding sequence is TGTGCCAGCTCACCGACAGGGGGGGCCAACGTCCTGACTTTC.

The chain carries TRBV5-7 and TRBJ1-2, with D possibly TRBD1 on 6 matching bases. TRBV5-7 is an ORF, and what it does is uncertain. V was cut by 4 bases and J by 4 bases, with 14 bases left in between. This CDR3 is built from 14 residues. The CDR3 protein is CASSPGGGSYGYTF. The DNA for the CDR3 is TGTGCCAGCAGCCCGGGGGGGGGCTCCTATGGCTACACCTTC.

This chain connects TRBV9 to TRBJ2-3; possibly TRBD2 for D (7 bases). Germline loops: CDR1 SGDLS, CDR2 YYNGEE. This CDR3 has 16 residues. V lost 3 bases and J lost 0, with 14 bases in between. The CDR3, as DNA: TGTGCCAGCAGCGCAAGGGGGGGAGCTAGCACAGATACGCAGTATTTT. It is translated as CASSARGGASTDTQYF.

The CDR3 loop is CASSLGGLGEKLFF. Here the CDR3 DNA reads TGTGCCAGCAGCTTAGGGGGGCTCGGTGAAAAACTGTTTTTT. The chain combines TRBV5-6 with TRBJ1-4; D is perhaps TRBD1 (6 bases). V dropped 2 bases and J dropped 7 bases, with 12 bases sitting between them. CDR1 and CDR2 from the germline V gene are SGHDT and YYEEEE. The CDR3 is made up of 14 amino acids.

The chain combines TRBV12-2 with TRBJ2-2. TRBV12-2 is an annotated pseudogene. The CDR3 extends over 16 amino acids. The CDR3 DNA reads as TGTGCAAGTCGCTTGGATTCACCGGGCCCCACCGGGGAGCTGTTTTTT. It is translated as CASRLDSPGPTGELFF.